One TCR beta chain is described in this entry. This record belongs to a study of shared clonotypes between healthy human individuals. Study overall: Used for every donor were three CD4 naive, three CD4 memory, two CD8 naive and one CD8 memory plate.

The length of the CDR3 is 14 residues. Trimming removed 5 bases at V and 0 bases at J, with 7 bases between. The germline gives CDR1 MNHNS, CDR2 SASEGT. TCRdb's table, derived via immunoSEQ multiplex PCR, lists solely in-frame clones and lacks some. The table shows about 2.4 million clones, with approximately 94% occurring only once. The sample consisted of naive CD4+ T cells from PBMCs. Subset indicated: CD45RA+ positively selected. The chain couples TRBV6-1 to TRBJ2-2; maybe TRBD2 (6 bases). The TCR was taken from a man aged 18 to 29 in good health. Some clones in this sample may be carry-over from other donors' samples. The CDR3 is CASSRESNTGELFF. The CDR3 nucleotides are TGTGCCAGCAGTCGGGAGTCGAACACCGGGGAGCTGTTTTTT.